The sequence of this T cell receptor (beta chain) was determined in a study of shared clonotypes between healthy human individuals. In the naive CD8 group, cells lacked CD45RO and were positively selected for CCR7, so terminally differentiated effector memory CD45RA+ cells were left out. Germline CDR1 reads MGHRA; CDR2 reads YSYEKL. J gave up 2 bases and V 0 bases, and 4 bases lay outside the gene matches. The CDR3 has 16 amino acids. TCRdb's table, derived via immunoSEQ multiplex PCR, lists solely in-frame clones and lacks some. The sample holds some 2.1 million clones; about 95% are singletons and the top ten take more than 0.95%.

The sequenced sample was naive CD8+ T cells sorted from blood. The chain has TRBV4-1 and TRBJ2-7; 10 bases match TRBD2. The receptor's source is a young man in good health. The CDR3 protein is CASSQELAGRAYEQYF. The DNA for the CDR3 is TGCGCCAGCAGCCAAGAACTAGCGGGGAGAGCCTACGAGCAGTACTTC.